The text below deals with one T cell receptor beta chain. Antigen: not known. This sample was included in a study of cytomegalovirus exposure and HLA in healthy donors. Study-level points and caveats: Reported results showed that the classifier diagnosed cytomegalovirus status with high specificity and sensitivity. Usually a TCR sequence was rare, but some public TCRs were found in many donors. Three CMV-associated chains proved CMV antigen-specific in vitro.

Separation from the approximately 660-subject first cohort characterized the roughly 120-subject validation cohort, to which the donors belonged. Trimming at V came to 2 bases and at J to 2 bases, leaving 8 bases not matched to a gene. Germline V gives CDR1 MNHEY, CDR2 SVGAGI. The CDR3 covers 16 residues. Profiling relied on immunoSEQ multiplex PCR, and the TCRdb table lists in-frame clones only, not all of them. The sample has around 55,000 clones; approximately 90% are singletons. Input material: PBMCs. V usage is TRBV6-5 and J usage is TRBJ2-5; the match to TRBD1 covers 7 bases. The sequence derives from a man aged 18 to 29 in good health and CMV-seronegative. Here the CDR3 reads CASSYTWTGVQETQYF. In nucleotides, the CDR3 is TGTGCCAGCAGTTACACCTGGACAGGAGTACAAGAGACCCAGTACTTC.